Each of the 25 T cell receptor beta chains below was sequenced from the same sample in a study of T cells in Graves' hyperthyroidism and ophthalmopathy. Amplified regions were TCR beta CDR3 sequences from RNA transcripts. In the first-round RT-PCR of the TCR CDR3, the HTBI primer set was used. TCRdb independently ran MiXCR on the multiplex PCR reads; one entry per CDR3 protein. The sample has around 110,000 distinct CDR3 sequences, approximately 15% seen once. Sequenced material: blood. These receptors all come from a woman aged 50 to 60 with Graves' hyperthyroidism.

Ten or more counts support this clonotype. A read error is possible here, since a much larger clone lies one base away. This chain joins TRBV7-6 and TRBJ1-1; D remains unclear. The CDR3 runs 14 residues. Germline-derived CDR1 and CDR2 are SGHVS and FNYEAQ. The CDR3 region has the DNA TGTACCAGCAGCTTTGGCAGGTTGAACACTGAAGCTTTCTTT. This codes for CTSSFGRLNTEAFF.

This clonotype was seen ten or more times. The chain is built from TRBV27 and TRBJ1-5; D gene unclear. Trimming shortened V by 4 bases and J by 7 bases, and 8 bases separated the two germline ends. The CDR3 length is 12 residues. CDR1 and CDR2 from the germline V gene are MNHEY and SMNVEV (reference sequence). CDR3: CASSYQGQPQHF. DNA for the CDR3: TGTGCCAGCAGTTATCAAGGCCAGCCCCAGCATTTT.

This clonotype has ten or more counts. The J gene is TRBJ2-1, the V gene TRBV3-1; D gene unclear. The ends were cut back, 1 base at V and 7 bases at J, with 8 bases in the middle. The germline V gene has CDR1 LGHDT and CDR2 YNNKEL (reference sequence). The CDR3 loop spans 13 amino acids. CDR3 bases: TGTGCCAGCAGCCAAGGCCCTTTGAATGAGCAGTTCTTC. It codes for CASSQGPLNEQFF.

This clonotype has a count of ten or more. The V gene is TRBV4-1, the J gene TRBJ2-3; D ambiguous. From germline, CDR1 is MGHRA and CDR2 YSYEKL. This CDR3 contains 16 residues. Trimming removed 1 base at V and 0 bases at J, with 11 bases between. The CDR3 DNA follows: TGCGCCAGCAGCCAAGTCTTGGGGATTAGCACAGATACGCAGTATTTT. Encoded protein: CASSQVLGISTDTQYF.

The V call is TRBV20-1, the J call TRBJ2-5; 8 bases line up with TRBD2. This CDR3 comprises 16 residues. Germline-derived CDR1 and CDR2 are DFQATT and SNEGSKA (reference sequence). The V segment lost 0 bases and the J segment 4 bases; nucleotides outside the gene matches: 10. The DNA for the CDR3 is TGCAGTGCTAGAGATCCGGGGGGGGGGTGGGGAGAGACCCAGTACTTC. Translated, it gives CSARDPGGGWGETQYF.

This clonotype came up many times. As DNA, the CDR3 is TGTGCCAGCAGCTTAGAAGGGGACAATGAGCAGTTCTTC. It is translated as CASSLEGDNEQFF. The V and J genes are TRBV13 and TRBJ2-1, with D possibly being TRBD1 (5 bases). Trimming took 1 base from V and 5 from J, leaving 6 bases between them. Germline V gene data show CDR1 as PRHDT and CDR2 as FYEKMQ (reference sequence). This CDR3 contains 13 residues.

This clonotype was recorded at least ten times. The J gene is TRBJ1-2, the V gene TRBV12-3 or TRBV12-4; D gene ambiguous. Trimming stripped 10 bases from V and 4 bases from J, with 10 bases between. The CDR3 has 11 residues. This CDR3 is CATAAAYGYTF. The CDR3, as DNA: TGTGCCACCGCGGCAGCCTATGGCTACACCTTC.

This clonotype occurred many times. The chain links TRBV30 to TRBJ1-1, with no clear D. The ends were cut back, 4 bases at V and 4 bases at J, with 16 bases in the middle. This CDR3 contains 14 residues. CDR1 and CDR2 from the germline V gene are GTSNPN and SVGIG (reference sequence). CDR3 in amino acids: CAWNASPVGTEAFF. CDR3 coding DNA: TGTGCCTGGAACGCCTCCCCGGTGGGCACTGAAGCTTTCTTT.

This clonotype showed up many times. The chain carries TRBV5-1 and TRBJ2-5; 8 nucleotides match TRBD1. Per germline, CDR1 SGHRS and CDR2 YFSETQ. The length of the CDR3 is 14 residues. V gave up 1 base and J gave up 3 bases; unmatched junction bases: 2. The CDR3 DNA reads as TGCGCCAGCAGCTTGCCGACAGGGGAAGAGACCCAGTACTTC. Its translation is CASSLPTGEETQYF.

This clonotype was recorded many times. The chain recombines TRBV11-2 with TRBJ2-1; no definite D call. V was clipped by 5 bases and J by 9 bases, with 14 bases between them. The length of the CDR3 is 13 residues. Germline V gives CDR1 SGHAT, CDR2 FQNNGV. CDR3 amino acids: CASSRRSDGEQFF. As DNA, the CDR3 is TGTGCCAGCAGCCGAAGGAGTGACGGTGAGCAGTTCTTC.

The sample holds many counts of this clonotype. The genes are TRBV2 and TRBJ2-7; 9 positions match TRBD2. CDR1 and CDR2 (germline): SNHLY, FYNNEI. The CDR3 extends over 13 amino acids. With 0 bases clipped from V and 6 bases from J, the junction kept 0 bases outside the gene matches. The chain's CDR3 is CASSEAGLAEQYF. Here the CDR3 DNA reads TGTGCCAGCAGTGAAGCGGGACTAGCCGAGCAGTACTTC.

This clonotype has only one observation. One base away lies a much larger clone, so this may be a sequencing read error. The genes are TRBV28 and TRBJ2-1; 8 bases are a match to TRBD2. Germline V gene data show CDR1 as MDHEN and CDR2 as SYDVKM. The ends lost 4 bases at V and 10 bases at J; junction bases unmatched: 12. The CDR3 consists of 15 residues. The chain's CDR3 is CASSYSAGVVTEQFF. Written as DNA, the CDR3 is TGTGCCAGCAGTTACTCAGCGGGAGTCGTAACCGAGCAGTTCTTC.

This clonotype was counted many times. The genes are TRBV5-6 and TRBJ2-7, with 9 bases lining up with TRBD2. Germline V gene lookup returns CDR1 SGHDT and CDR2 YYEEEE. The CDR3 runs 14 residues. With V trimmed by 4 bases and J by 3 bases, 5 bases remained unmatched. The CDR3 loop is CASSNRLAVYEQYV. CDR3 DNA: TGTGCCAGCAGCAACCGACTAGCGGTCTACGAGCAGTACGTC.

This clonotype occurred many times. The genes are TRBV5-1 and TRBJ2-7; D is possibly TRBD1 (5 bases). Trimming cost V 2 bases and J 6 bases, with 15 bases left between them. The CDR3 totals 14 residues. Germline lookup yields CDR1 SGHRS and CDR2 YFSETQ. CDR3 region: CASSFGRAGSEQYF. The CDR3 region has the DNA TGCGCCAGCAGCTTTGGAAGGGCAGGGTCCGAGCAGTACTTC. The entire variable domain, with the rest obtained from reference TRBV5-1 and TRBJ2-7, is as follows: KAGVTQTPRYLIKTRGQQVTLSCSPISGHRSVSWYQQTPGQGLQFLFEYFSETQRNKGNFPGRFSGRQFSNSRSEMNVSTLELGDSALYLCASSFGRAGSEQYFGPGTRLTVT.

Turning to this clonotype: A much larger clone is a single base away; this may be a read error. The CDR3: CASSFQGANYNEQYF. DNA of the CDR3: TGTGCCAGCAGTTTCCAGGGGGCCAACTACAATGAGCAGTACTTC. The chain uses TRBV6-5 and TRBJ2-1; 8 bases align to TRBD1. The closer fit of TRBJ2-7 to the DNA end suggests the J call may be wrong. The length of the CDR3 is 15 residues. Germline V gives CDR1 MNHEY, CDR2 SVGAGI.

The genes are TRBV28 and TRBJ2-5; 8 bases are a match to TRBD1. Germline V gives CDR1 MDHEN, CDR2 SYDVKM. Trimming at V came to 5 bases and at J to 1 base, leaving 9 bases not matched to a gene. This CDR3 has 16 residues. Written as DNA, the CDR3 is TGTGCCAGCAGTCGTCAGGGGGCGCGGGGCCAAGAGACCCAGTACTTC. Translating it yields CASSRQGARGQETQYF.

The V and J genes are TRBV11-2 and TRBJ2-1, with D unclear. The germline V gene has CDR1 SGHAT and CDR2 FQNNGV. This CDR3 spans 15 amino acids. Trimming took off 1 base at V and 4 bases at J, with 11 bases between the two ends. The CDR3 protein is CASSLVATKYNEQFF. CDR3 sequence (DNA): TGTGCCAGCAGCTTAGTGGCTACAAAATACAATGAGCAGTTCTTC.

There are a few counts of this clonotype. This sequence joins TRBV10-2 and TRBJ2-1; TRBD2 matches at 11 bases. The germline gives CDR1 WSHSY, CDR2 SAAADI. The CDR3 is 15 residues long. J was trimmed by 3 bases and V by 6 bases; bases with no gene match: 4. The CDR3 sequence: CASRSGTSGYNEQFF. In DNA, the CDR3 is TGCGCCAGCAGATCCGGGACTAGCGGCTACAATGAGCAGTTCTTC.

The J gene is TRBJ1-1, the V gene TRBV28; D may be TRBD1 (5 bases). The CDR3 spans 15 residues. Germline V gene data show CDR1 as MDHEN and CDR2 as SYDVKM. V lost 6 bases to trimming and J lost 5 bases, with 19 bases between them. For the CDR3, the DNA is TGTGCCAGCAGCCCTAGACAGTTGGGAGAGACTGAAGCTTTCTTT. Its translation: CASSPRQLGETEAFF.

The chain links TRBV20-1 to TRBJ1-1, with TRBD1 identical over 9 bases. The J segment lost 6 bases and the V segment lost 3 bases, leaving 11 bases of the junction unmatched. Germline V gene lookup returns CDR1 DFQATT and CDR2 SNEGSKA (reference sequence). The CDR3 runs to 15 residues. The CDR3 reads CSASFPGTGLPEAFF. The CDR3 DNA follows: TGCAGTGCTAGCTTCCCCGGGACAGGGTTACCTGAAGCTTTCTTT.

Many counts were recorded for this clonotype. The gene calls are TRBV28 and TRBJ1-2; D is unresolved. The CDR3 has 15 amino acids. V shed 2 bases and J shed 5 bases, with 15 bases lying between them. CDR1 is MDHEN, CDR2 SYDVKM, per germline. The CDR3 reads CASSLGSPGVYGYTF. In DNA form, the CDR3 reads TGTGCCAGCAGTTTAGGAAGCCCTGGGGTTTATGGCTACACCTTC.

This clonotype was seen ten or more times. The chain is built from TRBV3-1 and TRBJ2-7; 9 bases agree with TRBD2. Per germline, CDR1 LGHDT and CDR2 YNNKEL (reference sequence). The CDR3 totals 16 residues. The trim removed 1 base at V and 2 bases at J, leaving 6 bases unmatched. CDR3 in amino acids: CASSQVSGGWAYEQYF. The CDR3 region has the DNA TGTGCCAGCAGCCAAGTCAGCGGGGGGTGGGCCTACGAGCAGTACTTC.

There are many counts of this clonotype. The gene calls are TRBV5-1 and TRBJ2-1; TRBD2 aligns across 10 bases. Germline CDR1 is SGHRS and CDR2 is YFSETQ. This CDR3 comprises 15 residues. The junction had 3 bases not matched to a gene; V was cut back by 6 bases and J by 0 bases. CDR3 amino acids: CASTSSGSSYNEQFF. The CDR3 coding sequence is TGCGCCAGCACCTCTAGCGGGAGCTCCTACAATGAGCAGTTCTTC.

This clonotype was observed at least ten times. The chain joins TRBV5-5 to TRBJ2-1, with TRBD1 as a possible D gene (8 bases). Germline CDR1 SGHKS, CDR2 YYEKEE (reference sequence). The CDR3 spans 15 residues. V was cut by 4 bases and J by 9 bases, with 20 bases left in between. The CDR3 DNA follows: TGTGCCAGCAGCCCGAATACCAACAGGGGGGGTGAGCAGTTCTTC. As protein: CASSPNTNRGGEQFF.

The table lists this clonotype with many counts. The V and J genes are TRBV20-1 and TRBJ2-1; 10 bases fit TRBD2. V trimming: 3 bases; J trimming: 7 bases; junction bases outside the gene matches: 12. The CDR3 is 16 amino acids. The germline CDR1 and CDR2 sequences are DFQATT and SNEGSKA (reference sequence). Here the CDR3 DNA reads TGCAGTGCTAGCCTTTCCACTAGCGGGAAGGGGAATGAGCAGTTCTTC. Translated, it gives CSASLSTSGKGNEQFF.